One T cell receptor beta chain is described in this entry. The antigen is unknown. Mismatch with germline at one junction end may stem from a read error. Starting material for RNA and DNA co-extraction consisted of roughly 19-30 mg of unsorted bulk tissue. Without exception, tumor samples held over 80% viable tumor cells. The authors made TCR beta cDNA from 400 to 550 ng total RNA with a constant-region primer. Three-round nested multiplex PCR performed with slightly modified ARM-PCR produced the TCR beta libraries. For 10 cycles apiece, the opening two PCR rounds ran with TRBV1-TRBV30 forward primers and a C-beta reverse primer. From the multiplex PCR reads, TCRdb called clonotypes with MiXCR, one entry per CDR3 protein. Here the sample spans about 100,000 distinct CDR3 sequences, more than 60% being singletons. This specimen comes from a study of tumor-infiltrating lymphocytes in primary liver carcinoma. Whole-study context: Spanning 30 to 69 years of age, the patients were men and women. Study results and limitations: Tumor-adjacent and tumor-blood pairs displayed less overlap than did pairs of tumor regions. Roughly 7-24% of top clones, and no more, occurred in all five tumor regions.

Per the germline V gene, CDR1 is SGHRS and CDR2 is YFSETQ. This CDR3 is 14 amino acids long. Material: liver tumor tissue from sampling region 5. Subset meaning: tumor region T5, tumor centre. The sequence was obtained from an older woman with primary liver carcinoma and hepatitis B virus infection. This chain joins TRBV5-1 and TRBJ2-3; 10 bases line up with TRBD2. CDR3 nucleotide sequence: TGCGCCAGCAACTCGAGCGGGGGGGAGGATACACAGTATTTT. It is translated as CASNSSGGEDTQYF.